The T cell receptor beta chain described here comes from a study of human T cells and chemical hapten exposure. Background on the study: 2% DPC applied to a roughly 2 cm by roughly 2 cm arm area sensitized donors. The patient population, which was mostly female, had alopecia areata, totalis or universalis.

CDR3 size: 15 residues. Per germline, CDR1 ENHRY and CDR2 SYGVKD. Trimming at V came to 10 bases and at J to 6 bases, leaving 14 bases not matched to a gene. Indicated time point: patch test 2, 6 weeks after DPC sensitization. As to treatment: therapeutic diphenylcyclopropenone sensitization with weekly scalp DPC. TCRdb used MiXCR to reprocess the RACE reads, holding one entry per CDR3 protein. The sample yields about 55,000 distinct CDR3 sequences, over 9.5% seen once. This clonotype appeared many times. The rearrangement joins TRBV10-3 to TRBJ2-2; TRBD2 aligns across 7 bases. This receptor was identified in a woman aged 50 to 60 with alopecia areata. Some clones in this sample may be carry-over from other donors' samples. The source was whole blood, collected in connection with sensitization to the hapten diphenylcyclopropenone (DPC). CDR3 loop: CATDPRPGGAGELFF. In DNA, the CDR3 is TGTGCCACCGATCCTCGGCCGGGGGGTGCCGGGGAGCTGTTTTTT.